Below are 29 T cell receptor beta chains sequenced from a single sample in a study of Ad26.COV2.S vaccination and SARS-CoV-2 variants. Sequencing used immunoSEQ multiplex PCR; TCRdb keeps in-frame clones, though not all of them. Of 380,000 or so clones in the sample, approximately 90% were seen once. Treatment denoted: some 20 received Ad26.COV2.S at low or high dose, single or two shots; about 5 received placebo; per-sample allocation not given. Material that was analyzed had been drawn on day 63 after the first vaccine or placebo injection. The sequences come from peripheral blood, collected in a trial of Ad26.COV2.S vaccine versus placebo. The source of these receptors is a person between 18 and 59 years old who received the Ad26.COV2.S COVID-19 vaccine or a placebo.

The chain combines TRBV19 with TRBJ2-6, with D perhaps assigned TRBD1 or TRBD2 (5 bases each). The length of the CDR3 is 18 residues. Germline V gives CDR1 LNHDA, CDR2 SQIVND (reference sequence). The germline V and J ends were trimmed by 6 bases and 0 bases, with 18 bases remaining between them. The CDR3 is CASRTRSGRGSGANVLTF. CDR3 nucleotides: TGTGCCAGTAGGACCAGATCGGGAAGGGGCTCTGGGGCCAACGTCCTGACTTTC.

The chain recombines TRBV7-9 with TRBJ1-6; 7 bases fit TRBD1. The V gene's germline CDR1 is SEHNR and CDR2 FQNEAQ (reference sequence). The CDR3 contains 15 residues. J was trimmed by 9 bases and V by 4 bases; bases with no gene match: 9. As DNA, the CDR3 is TGTGCCAGCAGCTCAGTCGACAGGGTAATTTCACCCCTCCACTTT. This sequence encodes CASSSVDRVISPLHF.

V usage is TRBV28 and J usage is TRBJ2-7; TRBD2 matches 8 bases. V was clipped by 6 bases and J by 6 bases; unmatched bases: 13. This CDR3 has 15 amino acids. Germline assignment: CDR1 MDHEN and CDR2 SYDVKM. CDR3 coding DNA: TGTGCCAGCAGACCGGGGGGGTCACAGGGAGGCGAGCAGTACTTC. This translates into CASRPGGSQGGEQYF.

The rearrangement uses TRBV7-9 and TRBJ1-2; D is perhaps TRBD1 (5 bases). Germline V gene sequence: CDR1 SEHNR, CDR2 FQNEAQ (reference sequence). Trimming took off 7 bases at V and 4 bases at J, with 16 bases between the two ends. This CDR3 comprises 14 residues. CDR3 residues: CASTRRGSTYGYTF. The CDR3, as DNA: TGTGCCAGCACGCGCCGGGGGTCTACCTATGGCTACACCTTC.

The CDR3 sequence: CASSFRTDTDTQYF. The CDR3 coding sequence is TGTGCCAGCAGTTTTCGGACAGACACAGATACGCAGTATTTT. V is TRBV27 and J is TRBJ2-3; tentative D call: TRBD1 (6 bases). V lost 3 bases, J lost 2 bases, and 9 bases lay in between. CDR1 and CDR2 (germline): MNHEY, SMNVEV (reference sequence). The CDR3 consists of 14 residues.

The chain carries TRBV9 and TRBJ2-2; possible D gene TRBD1, 6 bases. This CDR3 has 15 residues. Deletions cut 4 bases from V and 4 bases from J, with 14 bases between. In germline, CDR1 is SGDLS, CDR2 YYNGEE. The CDR3 bases are TGTGCCAGCAGCACACTAGGGGGAACCACCGGGGAGCTGTTTTTT. Protein: CASSTLGGTTGELFF.

The chain combines TRBV7-9 with TRBJ2-1, with TRBD1 as a possible D gene (6 bases). This CDR3 region has 16 residues. Germline CDR1 and CDR2: SEHNR and FQNEAQ (reference sequence). Trimming left V 5 bases short and J 5 bases short, with 19 bases between. The CDR3 sequence is CASSQLTGSGDNEQFF. The CDR3 coding sequence is TGTGCCAGCAGCCAACTTACAGGATCAGGGGACAATGAGCAGTTCTTC. Complete variable domain (other parts from reference TRBV7-9 and TRBJ2-1): DTGVSQNPRHKITKRGQNVTFRCDPISEHNRLYWYRQTLGQGPEFLTYFQNEAQLEKSRLLSDRFSAERPKGSFSTLEIQRTEQGDSAMYLCASSQLTGSGDNEQFFGPGTRLTVL.

Comment on this clone: The junction shows a germline mismatch at one end, possibly a read error. The chain recombines TRBV4-1 with TRBJ2-7; 12 bases map to TRBD2. Germline CDR1 reads MGHRA; CDR2 reads YSYEKL. This CDR3 has 16 amino acids. Here the CDR3 reads CVSSPYTSGRMYEQYF. The CDR3 nucleotides are TGCGTCAGCAGCCCTTACACTAGCGGGAGGATGTACGAGCAGTACTTC.

In the case of this clone: At one end the junction does not follow the germline gene, possibly because of a read error. V gene TRBV19 combines with J gene TRBJ1-5; no definite D call. This CDR3 contains 15 residues. The germline V gene has CDR1 LNHDA and CDR2 SQIVND (reference sequence). CDR3 sequence reads: CVSKRSGGGDQPQHF. The CDR3, as DNA: TGTGTCAGTAAGAGGAGTGGAGGCGGGGATCAGCCCCAGCATTTT. The whole variable domain, filled in from reference TRBV19 and TRBJ1-5, reads DGGITQSPKYLFRKEGQNVTLSCEQNLNHDAMYWYRQDPGQGLRLIYYSQIVNDFQKGDIAEGYSVSREKKESFPLTVTSAQKNPTAFYLCVSKRSGGGDQPQHFGDGTRLSIL.

The chain uses TRBV7-8 and TRBJ1-1, with D possibly matching TRBD1 (5 bases). The V gene's germline CDR1 is SGHVS and CDR2 FQNEAQ. V shed 7 bases and J shed 6 bases, with 9 bases lying between them. The CDR3 is made up of 11 amino acids. Here the CDR3 reads CASIRGAEAFF. Written as DNA, the CDR3 is TGTGCCAGCATCCGGGGGGCTGAAGCTTTCTTT.

This chain connects TRBV9 to TRBJ2-1, with TRBD2 as a possible D gene (6 bases). The V and J ends lost 4 bases and 0 bases respectively, with 14 bases between them. The germline CDR1 and CDR2 sequences are SGDLS and YYNGEE. This CDR3 contains 16 residues. The CDR3 region is CASSPRERVSYNEQFF. For the CDR3, the DNA is TGTGCCAGCAGCCCGAGGGAGCGGGTCTCCTACAATGAGCAGTTCTTC.

V gene TRBV12-5 combines with J gene TRBJ2-3; D is ambiguous. V was cut by 2 bases and J by 1 base, with 16 bases left in between. Per germline, CDR1 LGHNT and CDR2 FRNRAP. CDR3 size: 17 residues. The CDR3 DNA reads as TGTGCTAGTGGTTTGAATGATGCGTGGCGAGGCACAGATACGCAGTATTTT. This gives the protein CASGLNDAWRGTDTQYF. The whole variable domain, filled in from reference TRBV12-5 and TRBJ2-3, reads DARVTQTPRHKVTEMGQEVTMRCQPILGHNTVFWYRQTMMQGLELLAYFRNRAPLDDSGMPKDRFSAEMPDATLATLKIQPSEPRDSAVYFCASGLNDAWRGTDTQYFGPGTRLTVL.

The chain uses TRBV19 and TRBJ2-6; perhaps TRBD2 as D (6 bases). In germline, CDR1 is LNHDA, CDR2 SQIVND (reference sequence). CDR3 length: 16 residues. V lost 7 bases and J lost 1, with 14 bases in between. The CDR3 loop reads CASTQGGASGANVLTF. CDR3 nucleotide sequence: TGTGCCAGTACCCAAGGCGGGGCTTCTGGGGCCAACGTCCTGACTTTC.

V usage is TRBV7-6 and J usage is TRBJ2-3; TRBD1 or TRBD2 may be the D gene (5 bases each). Trimming cost V 5 bases and J 6 bases, with 21 bases left between them. The CDR3 has 16 amino acids. The V gene's germline CDR1 is SGHVS and CDR2 FNYEAQ. The CDR3 DNA is TGTGCCAGCAGCCGAGGGGACCTTTTGCGTGGTGATACGCAGTATTTT. Encoded protein: CASSRGDLLRGDTQYF.

J is TRBJ2-1 and V is TRBV25-1, with 9 bases fitting TRBD1. V dropped 6 bases and J dropped 6; count of bases not matched to a gene: 6. The CDR3 loop spans 14 amino acids. The germline V gene has CDR1 MGHDK and CDR2 SYGVNS. The CDR3: CASRWTGARNEQFF. The CDR3 DNA reads TGTGCCAGCAGGTGGACAGGGGCGCGCAATGAGCAGTTCTTC. The whole variable domain, remainder taken from reference TRBV25-1 and TRBJ2-1, is EADIYQTPRYLVIGTGKKITLECSQTMGHDKMYWYQQDPGMELHLIHYSYGVNSTEKGDLSSESTVSRIRTEHFPLTLESARPSHTSQYLCASRWTGARNEQFFGPGTRLTVL.

The chain couples TRBV28 to TRBJ2-7, with D maybe TRBD1 (6 bases). Trimming left V 6 bases short and J 4 bases short, with 16 bases between. Germline V CDR1 and CDR2: MDHEN, SYDVKM. CDR3 length: 14 amino acids. The CDR3 loop is CASRPGQTPYEQYF. The CDR3 nucleotides are TGTGCCAGCAGACCGGGACAAACCCCTTACGAGCAGTACTTC. The entire variable domain, with the rest obtained from reference TRBV28 and TRBJ2-7, is as follows: DVKVTQSSRYLVKRTGEKVFLECVQDMDHENMFWYRQDPGLGLRLIYFSYDVKMKEKGDIPEGYSVSREKKERFSLILESASTNQTSMYLCASRPGQTPYEQYFGPGTRLTVT.

The chain uses TRBV15 and TRBJ1-1; TRBD1 matches 11 bases. CDR1 is LNHNV and CDR2 is YYDKDF in the germline V gene (reference sequence). This CDR3 contains 19 residues. Germline trimming cut 3 bases from V and 6 bases from J; bases unmatched to any gene: 18. CDR3 in amino acids: CATSSLTWTGGGRTAEAFF. In DNA, the CDR3 is TGTGCCACCAGCAGCCTTACCTGGACAGGGGGCGGTCGAACAGCTGAAGCTTTCTTT.

This sequence joins TRBV30 and TRBJ2-7, with D perhaps TRBD2 (6 bases). This CDR3 spans 11 amino acids. The ends were cut back, 3 bases at V and 6 bases at J, with 9 bases in the middle. CDR1 and CDR2 (germline): GTSNPN, SVGIG (reference sequence). CDR3 in DNA: TGTGCCTGGAGGAGCGGGCTCGAGCAGTACTTC. Protein: CAWRSGLEQYF.

The chain uses TRBV11-2 and TRBJ2-3; the D gene could be TRBD1 or TRBD2 (5 bases each). The CDR3 is 13 amino acids. The V gene lost 4 bases and the J gene lost 8 bases, with 13 bases spanning the gap. Per the germline V gene, CDR1 is SGHAT and CDR2 is FQNNGV. The CDR3 sequence: CASSSGLQGTQYF. The CDR3 DNA reads TGTGCCAGCAGCTCCGGACTTCAGGGTACGCAGTATTTT.

The chain uses TRBV9 and TRBJ1-2; the match to TRBD1 covers 7 bases. The CDR3 is made up of 17 amino acids. The germline V gene has CDR1 SGDLS and CDR2 YYNGEE. Unmatched junction bases numbered 11, after V lost 3 bases and J lost 0 bases. The CDR3 coding sequence is TGTGCCAGCAGCGCAACCCCCGCAGGGGGAGCTAACTATGGCTACACCTTC. Protein: CASSATPAGGANYGYTF.

V gene TRBV19 combines with J gene TRBJ1-2, with D tentatively TRBD1 (5 bases). Germline CDR1 and CDR2: LNHDA and SQIVND (reference sequence). The CDR3 covers 15 residues. V was pared by 6 bases and J by 4 bases, with 18 bases between. In DNA form, the CDR3 reads TGTGCCAGTAGCCCGGGACTCCCCGGGGGCTATGGCTACACCTTC. As protein: CASSPGLPGGYGYTF.

The chain carries TRBV28 and TRBJ1-4; D gene ambiguous. The CDR3 spans 14 residues. V was shortened by 6 bases and J by 7 bases, with 15 bases between the two germline ends. CDR1 and CDR2 (germline): MDHEN, SYDVKM. The CDR3 is CASRVGSVGEKLFF. The CDR3 nucleotides are TGTGCCAGCAGAGTTGGTTCGGTTGGTGAAAAACTGTTTTTT.

The chain links TRBV5-6 to TRBJ1-5, with D unresolved. The CDR3 runs 13 residues. Per the germline V gene, CDR1 is SGHDT and CDR2 is YYEEEE. V was trimmed by 0 bases and J by 9 bases, leaving 10 bases between them. CDR3 protein: CASSLGSRLPQHF. CDR3 nucleotide sequence: TGTGCCAGCAGCTTGGGATCTCGGTTGCCCCAGCATTTT.

The chain couples TRBV6-6 to TRBJ1-4; D perhaps matches TRBD1 (6 bases). The ends were cut back, 6 bases at V and 4 bases at J, with 12 bases in the middle. The germline gives CDR1 MNHNY, CDR2 SVGAGI (reference sequence). The CDR3 consists of 14 residues. The CDR3 sequence is CASSRGQVNEKLFF. The CDR3 coding sequence is TGTGCCAGCAGCCGGGGGCAAGTTAATGAAAAACTGTTTTTT.

The genes are TRBV6-5 and TRBJ2-2, with no clear D. V gave up 1 base and J gave up 6 bases, with 6 bases separating them. CDR1 and CDR2 from the germline V gene are MNHEY and SVGAGI. This CDR3 comprises 13 residues. CDR3: CASSYWGSGELFF. In nucleotides, the CDR3 is TGTGCCAGCAGTTACTGGGGTTCCGGGGAGCTGTTTTTT.

The CDR3 bases are TGTGCCAGCAGATCCGGGCCATTCAATCAGCCCCAGCATTTT. Translation: CASRSGPFNQPQHF. J is TRBJ1-5 and V is TRBV7-2; D remains unclear. CDR3 length: 14 amino acids. Per the germline V gene, CDR1 is SGHTA and CDR2 is FQGNSA. With 6 bases removed from V and 3 bases from J, the gap between germline ends came to 12 bases.

The rearrangement links TRBV6-5 to TRBJ1-2; D ambiguous. CDR3 size: 14 residues. Germline assignment: CDR1 MNHEY and CDR2 SVGAGI. The V and J ends lost 0 bases and 0 bases respectively, with 5 bases between them. CDR3 residues: CASSYSTSNYGYTF. CDR3 in DNA: TGTGCCAGCAGTTACTCCACATCTAACTATGGCTACACCTTC.

The chain combines TRBV15 with TRBJ1-1, with TRBD1 as a possible D gene (5 bases). Germline CDR1 is LNHNV and CDR2 is YYDKDF (reference sequence). The CDR3 covers 15 residues. V shed 0 bases and J shed 0 bases, with 8 bases lying between them. The CDR3 spells CATSRDWGMNTEAFF. CDR3 nucleotide sequence: TGTGCCACCAGCAGAGATTGGGGGATGAACACTGAAGCTTTCTTT. Based on the CDR3 plus reference TRBV15 and TRBJ1-1, the full variable domain is DAMVIQNPRYQVTQFGKPVTLSCSQTLNHNVMYWYQQKSSQAPKLLFHYYDKDFNNEADTPDNFQSRRPNTSFCFLDIRSPGLGDTAMYLCATSRDWGMNTEAFFGQGTRLTVV.

The chain is built from TRBV6-2 or TRBV6-3 and TRBJ2-1; the match to TRBD2 covers 10 bases. The CDR3 runs 15 residues. The germline gives CDR1 MNHEY, CDR2 SVGEGT. J was trimmed by 4 bases and V by 2 bases; bases with no gene match: 2. This CDR3 is CASSYLTSGYNEQFF. The CDR3 nucleotides read TGTGCCAGCAGTTACCTGACTAGCGGGTACAATGAGCAGTTCTTC.